This T cell receptor (beta chain) was captured by sequencing in a study of shared clonotypes between healthy human individuals. Germline V gene sequence: CDR1 SGHNT, CDR2 YYREEE (reference sequence). CDR3 size: 14 residues. Notes on this clone: The junction shows a germline mismatch at one end, possibly a read error.

Tens of thousands of T cell genomes (around 300 ng DNA) went into each PBMC replicate. Data came from immunoSEQ multiplex PCR; TCRdb stores just in-frame clones and leaves some out. Counted here are around 510,000 clones, around 78% occurring once; the ten biggest clones make up more than 10%. The sequenced sample consisted of PBMCs. This chain links TRBV5-4 with TRBJ2-4; tentative D call: TRBD2 (6 bases). This clonotype was obtained from a woman aged 40 to 50 in good health. Some clones in this sample may be carry-over from other donors' samples. The CDR3 region is CASSLGQGGFVLHF. CDR3 DNA sequence: TGTGCCAGCAGCTTGGGGCAGGGAGGTTTTGTCCTGCACTTC.